This T cell receptor (beta chain) was sequenced in a study of T-cell reconstitution after alpha-beta-depleted transplantation in children (dated by TCRdb to about 2016). Study-level background: T-cell immune reconstitution after TCRalphabeta/CD19-depleted allogeneic hematopoietic cell transplantation in children was quantitatively tracked in the study by means of TCR repertoire profiling. The full study reports these points: The apparently early alphabetaT-cell count recovery about two months after transplant was reportedly dependent on only several hundred rapidly expanded clones derived from non-depleted graft cells. In some patients, high TCRbeta diversity at day 60 was attributed to recipient T cells and intrathymic progenitors that had survived conditioning. Over subsequent months, a decline in hyperexpanded clone frequencies was noted, and after one year, T-cell counts and TCRbeta diversity were mostly ascribed to newly produced T cells.

V loses 1 base at its end and J loses 3 bases; junction bases beyond the gene matches: 6. The CDR3 has 17 amino acids, counting the end cysteine and phenylalanine. Just CDR3 DNA is preserved here, 51 bases in frame from base 1. The germline V gene gives CDR1 as KGHDR and CDR2 as SFDVKD. The treatment or condition label of this sample denotes: allogeneic hematopoietic cell transplantation with graft depleted of TCRalphabeta T cells and CD19 B cells. The transplant recipients were children given TCRalphabeta/CD19-depleted allogeneic hematopoietic cell grafts. To prepare the library, PCR was applied. Instrument used: Illumina HiSeq 2500. Molecular barcoding was employed in the preparation of TCR libraries, with unique molecular identifiers being used to normalize TCRbeta repertoire quantification. TCRdb trimmed the raw reads at Q25, called clones with MiXCR and kept productive beta chains. A single entry per CDR3 protein holds the most common genes and DNA from its merged rows. The sample yields about 440,000 distinct CDR3 sequences; 43% were counted once. The ten largest clonotypes hold roughly 27% of the sample.

This clonotype was counted a few times. The specificity of this receptor is unknown. It has no much larger one-base neighbor in the sample; base qualities were not kept. The clonotype was recovered from a girl between 2 and 10 years old with aplastic anemia, due to receive a stem cell transplant. The V gene is TRBV24-1 and the J gene is TRBJ1-1; TRBD1 fits 11 bases in the junction. This specimen consisted of PBMCs, obtained before TCRalphabeta/CD19-depleted stem cell transplant. The DNA sequence reads TGTGCCACCAGTGATTTCCGGGACAGGGGGGTCCACACTGAAGCTTTCTTT. Its coded protein is CATSDFRDRGVHTEAFF.